The 26 T cell receptor beta chains below all came from one sample that was sequenced in a study of control samples from healthy donors and cancer patients. Assay used: immunoSEQ multiplex PCR; TCRdb lists only in-frame clones, some missing. The sample shows over 100,000 clones, just over 90% of them seen only once. The specimen was blood. The receptors stem from a human donor in good health. The donor label of this sample is uncertain.

V gene TRBV7-6 combines with J gene TRBJ1-6; 9 nucleotides agree with TRBD1. Germline CDR1 and CDR2: SGHVS and FNYEAQ. The CDR3 loop spans 15 amino acids. J lost 8 bases, V lost 1 base, and 3 bases had no gene match. The CDR3 here is CASSLGTGEYSPLHF. CDR3 bases: TGTGCCAGCAGCTTAGGGACAGGGGAATATTCACCCCTCCACTTT. The whole variable domain, remainder taken from reference TRBV7-6 and TRBJ1-6, is GAGVSQSPRYKVTKRGQDVALRCDPISGHVSLYWYRQALGQGPEFLTYFNYEAQQDKSGLPNDRFSAERPEGSISTLTIQRTEQRDSAMYRCASSLGTGEYSPLHFGNGTRLTVT.

The chain couples TRBV24-1 to TRBJ1-2; 7 nucleotides match TRBD1. This CDR3 is 15 amino acids long. Trimming cost V 4 bases and J 7 bases; bases outside gene matches: 11. The germline gives CDR1 KGHDR, CDR2 SFDVKD. The CDR3 nucleotides are TGTGCCACCAGTGACCCTATGACAGGGCTTCGTGGCTACACCTTC. Protein: CATSDPMTGLRGYTF.

The chain has TRBV27 and TRBJ1-5; 9 bases fit TRBD1. Germline CDR1 and CDR2: MNHEY and SMNVEV (reference sequence). J lost 7 bases, V lost 6 bases, and 19 bases had no gene match. The CDR3 length is 18 residues. The CDR3 loop reads CASSPKWDRVLVKQPQHF. The CDR3, as DNA: TGTGCCAGCAGCCCTAAGTGGGACAGGGTTCTTGTTAAGCAGCCCCAGCATTTT.

V and J are TRBV12-3 or TRBV12-4 and TRBJ2-7; the match to TRBD1 covers 7 bases. The J segment lost 5 bases and the V segment lost 6 bases, leaving 7 bases of the junction unmatched. The CDR3 is made up of 13 amino acids. In nucleotides, the CDR3 is TGTGCCAGCAGCCCCGACAGGGACAACGAGCAGTACGTC. It codes for CASSPDRDNEQYV.

J is TRBJ1-2 and V is TRBV11-2, with D perhaps matching TRBD1 (5 bases). The CDR3 sequence is 14 residues long. Trimming shortened V by 4 bases and J by 8 bases, and 17 bases separated the two germline ends. Germline lookup yields CDR1 SGHAT and CDR2 FQNNGV. As DNA, the CDR3 is TGTGCCAGCAGCTCCCTGGGGACTTACGGCGGCTACACCTTC. Translated, it gives CASSSLGTYGGYTF.

V usage is TRBV7-9 and J usage is TRBJ1-2; D is unclear. V was shortened by 6 bases and J by 2 bases, with 22 bases between the two germline ends. The germline CDR1 and CDR2 sequences are SEHNR and FQNEAQ (reference sequence). CDR3 length: 17 residues. CDR3 DNA sequence: TGTGCCAGCAGTCCACAGACCCTAGTTGGAAGCAACTATGGCTACACCTTC. It is translated as CASSPQTLVGSNYGYTF.

The chain carries TRBV11-3 and TRBJ2-7; D possibly corresponds to TRBD1 (5 bases). Per the germline V gene, CDR1 is SGHNT and CDR2 is YENEEA. The CDR3 runs to 19 residues. The V and J ends lost 1 base and 4 bases respectively, with 26 bases between them. In DNA form, the CDR3 reads TGTGCCAGCAGCTTAGCCAACAGGCCCCAAGCTGATCCGGCTTACGAGCAGTACGTC. Translating it yields CASSLANRPQADPAYEQYV.

The chain has TRBV12-3 or TRBV12-4 and TRBJ1-2, with TRBD1 as a possible D gene (5 bases). This CDR3 contains 13 residues. V lost 2 bases, J lost 5 bases, and 9 bases lay in between. The DNA for the CDR3 is TGTGCCAGCAGTTTACAGGGACCTTATGGCTACACCTTC. This translates into CASSLQGPYGYTF.

As DNA, the CDR3 is TGTGCCACCAGTGATTCAGTGGCAAATCAGCCCCAGCATTTT. Protein: CATSDSVANQPQHF. This sequence joins TRBV24-1 and TRBJ1-5; D unresolved. This CDR3 has 14 amino acids. With 2 bases removed from V and 4 bases from J, the gap between germline ends came to 8 bases. Per the germline V gene, CDR1 is KGHDR and CDR2 is SFDVKD.

This clone was detected only once. CDR3 region: CASSIGTGYSNQPQHF. For the CDR3, the DNA is TGTGCCAGTAGTATAGGAACCGGCTATAGCAATCAGCCCCAGCATTTT. The V call is TRBV19, the J call TRBJ1-5; no firm D call. The CDR3 extends over 16 amino acids. Trimming stripped 1 base from V and 0 bases from J, with 10 bases between. Germline V gene lookup returns CDR1 LNHDA and CDR2 SQIVND (reference sequence).

The J gene is TRBJ2-1, the V gene TRBV10-3; D perhaps matches TRBD1 (6 bases). CDR3 size: 13 residues. Germline CDR1 is ENHRY and CDR2 is SYGVKD. Trimming cost V 7 bases and J 5 bases, with 12 bases left between them. The DNA for the CDR3 is TGTGCCATCAATGGACAGATCCACAATGAGCAGTTCTTC. Its translation is CAINGQIHNEQFF.

This sequence joins TRBV18 and TRBJ2-7; the D is unclear. Trimming left V 0 bases short and J 2 bases short, with 8 bases between. Germline V gene lookup returns CDR1 KGHSH and CDR2 LQKENI. This CDR3 is built from 14 residues. DNA for the CDR3: TGTGCCAGCTCACCACCGGTAGACGCCTACGAGCAGTACTTC. Amino acid sequence: CASSPPVDAYEQYF.

The chain employs TRBV6-2 or TRBV6-3 and TRBJ1-1; D is unclear. V lost 0 bases and J lost 5, with 16 bases in between. The CDR3 covers 16 residues. Per the germline V gene, CDR1 is MNHEY and CDR2 is SVGEGT. The CDR3: CASSYSIWGTLTEAFF. The DNA for the CDR3 is TGTGCCAGCAGTTACTCGATTTGGGGTACGTTGACTGAAGCTTTCTTT.

The rearrangement joins TRBV30 to TRBJ2-7; a possible D gene is TRBD1 (6 bases). The germline V and J ends were trimmed by 7 bases and 5 bases, with 15 bases remaining between them. The CDR3 totals 12 residues. Germline CDR1 is GTSNPN and CDR2 is SVGIG (reference sequence). DNA for the CDR3: TGTGCCTCAGGGCAGGGGTTGAACGAGCAGTACTTC. It is translated as CASGQGLNEQYF. The whole variable domain, remainder taken from reference TRBV30 and TRBJ2-7, is SQTIHQWPATLVQPVGSPLSLECTVEGTSNPNLYWYRQAAGRGLQLLFYSVGIGQISSEVPQNLSASRPQDRQFILSSKKLLLSDSGFYLCASGQGLNEQYFGPGTRLTVT.

This clone is a singleton in its sample. This chain links TRBV28 with TRBJ1-1; D might be TRBD1 (5 bases). Germline CDR1 and CDR2: MDHEN and SYDVKM. Trimming removed 3 bases from V and 5 bases from J, with 13 bases in between. CDR3 length: 14 residues. CDR3 DNA: TGTGCCAGCAGTTTTCTACAAACAGGTACTGAAGCTTTCTTT. It yields the protein CASSFLQTGTEAFF.

The V gene is TRBV14, the J gene TRBJ1-4; 7 bases align to TRBD1. The CDR3 covers 16 residues. The J segment lost 14 bases and the V segment lost 2 bases, leaving 17 bases of the junction unmatched. The germline V gene has CDR1 SGHDN and CDR2 FVKESK. This CDR3 is CASSQQTTGTLRGLFF. The DNA for the CDR3 is TGTGCCAGCAGCCAACAGACGACAGGGACTCTCCGTGGGCTGTTTTTT.

V and J are TRBV6-5 and TRBJ2-3, with 7 bases matching TRBD1. The germline gives CDR1 MNHEY, CDR2 SVGAGI. The CDR3 has 13 residues. With 7 bases clipped from V and 7 bases from J, the junction kept 8 bases outside the gene matches. The CDR3 DNA sequence: TGTGCCAGCAAGTGGTGGGACAGAAATACGCAGTATTTT. Its translation: CASKWWDRNTQYF.

This chain joins TRBV19 and TRBJ1-1; the D is unclear. From germline, CDR1 is LNHDA and CDR2 SQIVND (reference sequence). Trimming pared 5 bases from V and 0 bases from J, leaving 7 bases between. The length of the CDR3 is 13 residues. Here the CDR3 DNA reads TGTGCCAGTAGTCTAGGACTGAACACTGAAGCTTTCTTT. Its translation is CASSLGLNTEAFF.

The J gene is TRBJ1-5, the V gene TRBV6-5; D ambiguous. The CDR3 is 15 residues long. The V end was cut by 4 bases, the J end by 0 bases, with 10 bases between. Germline loops: CDR1 MNHEY, CDR2 SVGAGI. CDR3 in amino acids: CASSWSQNSNQPQHF. For the CDR3, the DNA is TGTGCCAGCAGTTGGTCACAAAATAGCAATCAGCCCCAGCATTTT.

The V call is TRBV19, the J call TRBJ2-1, with D perhaps given as TRBD1 or TRBD2 (5 bases each). Germline V gives CDR1 LNHDA, CDR2 SQIVND (reference sequence). The CDR3 has 14 residues. V lost 3 bases to trimming and J lost 7 bases, with 13 bases between them. The DNA of the CDR3 is TGTGCCAGTAGTATGATGGGGACGCTGAATGAGCAGTTCTTC. This sequence encodes CASSMMGTLNEQFF.

The genes are TRBV7-2 and TRBJ2-3, with 15 bases aligning to TRBD2. Germline values: CDR1 SGHTA, CDR2 FQGNSA. The CDR3 has 17 amino acids. V lost 5 bases and J lost 5; bases outside the gene matches: 8. The CDR3 is CASSVSGTSGGRDTQYF. As DNA, the CDR3 is TGTGCCAGCAGCGTATCAGGGACTAGCGGGGGGAGAGATACGCAGTATTTT.

The chain combines TRBV10-3 with TRBJ2-2, with D maybe TRBD1 (5 bases). V was clipped by 3 bases and J by 3 bases, with 11 bases between them. Germline loops: CDR1 ENHRY, CDR2 SYGVKD. The CDR3 sequence is 15 residues long. In nucleotides, the CDR3 is TGTGCCATCAGTGATAAGGGGTTGGACACCGGGGAGCTGTTTTTT. Protein: CAISDKGLDTGELFF.

J is TRBJ1-1 and V is TRBV11-3, with D possibly TRBD1 on 5 matching bases. Trimming stripped 10 bases from V and 1 base from J, with 13 bases between. This CDR3 contains 13 residues. Germline CDR1 is SGHNT and CDR2 is YENEEA. CDR3 DNA sequence: TGTGCCAACGAGGGGTCCGAGAACACTGAAGCTTTCTTT. This sequence encodes CANEGSENTEAFF. The whole variable domain, filled in from reference TRBV11-3 and TRBJ1-1, reads EAGVVQSPRYKIIEKKQPVAFWCNPISGHNTLYWYLQNLGQGPELLIRYENEEAVDDSQLPKDRFSAERLKGVDSTLKIQPAELGDSAVYLCANEGSENTEAFFGQGTRLTVV.

The chain couples TRBV9 to TRBJ1-4; 7 positions match TRBD1. J gave up 8 bases and V 4 bases, and 5 bases lay outside the gene matches. The germline gives CDR1 SGDLS, CDR2 YYNGEE. This CDR3 is built from 13 residues. The CDR3 region is CASSPRQGEKLFF. CDR3 nucleotide sequence: TGTGCCAGCAGCCCCAGACAGGGAGAAAAACTGTTTTTT.

This chain connects TRBV28 to TRBJ1-2; no clear D gene. V gave up 7 bases and J gave up 7 bases, with 16 bases separating them. CDR3 length: 13 amino acids. Germline V lookup: CDR1 MDHEN, CDR2 SYDVKM. This CDR3 reads CASNAVLLSGYTF. The DNA of the CDR3 is TGTGCCAGCAATGCAGTCCTCTTGTCTGGCTACACCTTC.

The chain couples TRBV5-5 to TRBJ2-7; maybe TRBD1 (8 bases). Trimming removed 4 bases from V and 2 bases from J, with 19 bases in between. The CDR3 runs to 16 residues. CDR1 is SGHKS and CDR2 is YYEKEE in the germline V gene (reference sequence). In DNA form, the CDR3 reads TGTGCCAGCAGCGGGGGAGGGACAGGACGGGCCTACGAGCAGTACTTC. Protein: CASSGGGTGRAYEQYF.